This T cell receptor (beta chain) was identified during a study of identical twins. The CDR3 length is 16 residues. Trimming pared 5 bases from V and 0 bases from J, leaving 14 bases between. As for this clonotype: Antigen: not known.

TCRdb redid the calling of the 5' RACE reads with MiXCR, one entry per CDR3 protein. The sample includes 420,000 or so distinct CDR3 sequences, less than 20% of them seen just once. Study conclusions and caveats: The more abundant beta clonotypes in cord blood had fewer insertions, and memory repertoires did not show this.

The chain recombines TRBV12-3 or TRBV12-4 with TRBJ2-4; possibly TRBD2 for D (5 bases). Source material: naive T cells sorted from blood. The sequence was collected from a man aged 50 or older in good health. The CDR3 bases are TGTGCCAGCAGTCGCCGAGGAGGACTAGCCAAAAACATTCAGTACTTC. As protein: CASSRRGGLAKNIQYF.